This T cell receptor (beta chain) was documented in a study of blood T cell repertoires in COVID-19. Background on the study: Samples came from the United States, Italy and Spain, spanning acute and convalescent COVID-19. In each case, the material was cDNA or gDNA derived from T cells, B-cell-depleted T cells, or PBMCs.

Original data processing: Estimation of nucleated cell counts relied on the amplification of reference gene primers. TCRdb's table, derived via immunoSEQ multiplex PCR, lists solely in-frame clones and lacks some. V and J calls and clone size are as listed in that table; D and trimming were resolved from the DNA. Among about 21,000 clones, approximately 80% were seen once, and the ten largest hold 22%. The specimen sequenced was peripheral blood. The TCR originated in a man older than 75 with active or convalescent COVID-19.

The CDR3 region has the DNA TGTGCCAGTACCACCGGGACAGGGGGAAAAGGGGAGCAGTACTTC. Translating it yields CASTTGTGGKGEQYF. The rearrangement joins TRBV19 to TRBJ2-7, with 11 nucleotides matching TRBD1. V lost 7 bases to trimming and J lost 7 bases; unmatched junction nucleotides: 12. Germline assignment: CDR1 LNHDA and CDR2 SQIVND (reference sequence). The CDR3 loop spans 15 amino acids.